These 18 T cell receptor beta chains were sequenced from one sample in a study of neoadjuvant anti-PD-1 for oral cavity cancer (dated by TCRdb to the early 2020s). Libraries were built with the immunoSEQ multiplex PCR assay. TCRdb mirrors the immuneACCESS table, restricted to in-frame sequences. Some clones are absent from its copies; in checked studies, under half trace to an unresolved V gene, and the reason for the others is unknown. The sample table holds 70,000 to 95,000 clones, of which approximately 80% were seen once. Around 3% of the sample rests with the top ten. The sample's time point label, in plain terms: before neoadjuvant nivolumab. The source material was PBMCs, sampled before nivolumab (anti-PD-1) treatment. These receptors came from a person aged 35-80 years with oral cavity squamous cell carcinoma.

The rearrangement links TRBV7-9 to TRBJ2-3; D is perhaps TRBD1 (6 bases). The germline V gene has CDR1 SEHNR and CDR2 FQNEAQ (reference sequence). V was trimmed by 6 bases and J by 6 bases, leaving 19 bases between them. The CDR3 loop spans 15 amino acids. CDR3 nucleotide sequence: TGTGCCAGCAGGGGGGCTGGGGGAGTGGTGGATACGCAGTATTTT. Translated: CASRGAGGVVDTQYF.

V gene TRBV4-1 combines with J gene TRBJ2-1; no firm D call. Deletions cut 4 bases from V and 0 bases from J, with 10 bases between. This CDR3 has 15 residues. Germline V gene lookup returns CDR1 MGHRA and CDR2 YSYEKL. For the CDR3, the DNA is TGCGCCAGCAGCCGAGTCCCGGACTCCTACAATGAGCAGTTCTTC. This codes for CASSRVPDSYNEQFF.

This chain uses TRBV2 with TRBJ2-2, with TRBD1 as a possible D gene (6 bases). The V gene lost 9 bases and the J gene lost 5 bases, with 13 bases spanning the gap. The CDR3 runs to 13 residues. Germline CDR1 SNHLY, CDR2 FYNNEI. For the CDR3, the DNA is TGTGCCAGACAGTCGCAGGGGACCGGGGAGCTGTTTTTT. It encodes CARQSQGTGELFF. The variable domain in full, completed from reference TRBV2 and TRBJ2-2, reads EPEVTQTPSHQVTQMGQEVILRCVPISNHLYFYWYRQILGQKVEFLVSFYNNEISEKSEIFDDQFSVERPDGSNFTLKIRSTKLEDSAMYFCARQSQGTGELFFGEGSRLTVL.

The V and J genes are TRBV29-1 and TRBJ2-7; TRBD1 matches at 8 bases. The J segment lost 5 bases and the V segment lost 4 bases, leaving 7 bases of the junction unmatched. The CDR3 length is 13 residues. The germline V gene has CDR1 SQVTM and CDR2 ANQGSEA. The CDR3 DNA reads TGCAGCGTTGGTTCAGGGGGCGCCGACGAGCAGTACTTC. Amino acid sequence: CSVGSGGADEQYF.

The V call is TRBV7-8, the J call TRBJ2-5; tentatively, D is TRBD2 (5 bases). Germline CDR1 SGHVS, CDR2 FQNEAQ. Trimming cost V 1 base and J 5 bases, with 8 bases left between them. This CDR3 comprises 13 residues. In DNA, the CDR3 is TGTGCCAGCAGCTTAGGTAGCGTGGAGACCCAGTACTTC. Protein sequence: CASSLGSVETQYF.

The chain is built from TRBV7-9 and TRBJ2-7; possible D gene TRBD2, 5 bases. V lost 5 bases to trimming and J lost 2 bases, with 13 bases between them. Germline CDR1 SEHNR, CDR2 FQNEAQ (reference sequence). CDR3 length equals 14 residues. CDR3 loop: CASSPSNRAYEQYF. The CDR3 nucleotides read TGTGCCAGCAGCCCTAGCAACCGGGCCTACGAGCAGTACTTC.

The rearrangement links TRBV30 to TRBJ1-1; D may be TRBD1 (5 bases). This CDR3 has 12 residues. Trimming stripped 4 bases from V and 8 bases from J, with 14 bases between. Germline lookup yields CDR1 GTSNPN and CDR2 SVGIG (reference sequence). CDR3 sequence: CAWNPHRGEAFF. The CDR3 DNA reads TGTGCCTGGAATCCTCACCGGGGGGAAGCTTTCTTT. The variable domain in full, completed from reference TRBV30 and TRBJ1-1, reads SQTIHQWPATLVQPVGSPLSLECTVEGTSNPNLYWYRQAAGRGLQLLFYSVGIGQISSEVPQNLSASRPQDRQFILSSKKLLLSDSGFYLCAWNPHRGEAFFGQGTRLTVV.

The rearrangement links TRBV5-1 to TRBJ2-7; D is unresolved. Trimming shortened V by 0 bases and J by 3 bases, and 13 bases separated the two germline ends. The germline CDR1 and CDR2 sequences are SGHRS and YFSETQ. This CDR3 is 15 amino acids long. In DNA, the CDR3 is TGCGCCAGCAGCTTGGAGCCAGGCCCTAGCTACGAGCAGTACTTC. This sequence encodes CASSLEPGPSYEQYF.

The V call is TRBV29-1, the J call TRBJ2-7, with 9 bases matching TRBD1. The CDR3 length is 15 residues. V shed 7 bases and J 1 base; nucleotides not matched to a gene: 11. Per germline, CDR1 SQVTM and CDR2 ANQGSEA. CDR3 protein: CSAASPGQGSYEQYF. Here the CDR3 DNA reads TGCAGCGCGGCGAGCCCGGGACAGGGATCCTACGAGCAGTACTTC.

The V call is TRBV6-1, the J call TRBJ1-2; D may be TRBD1 (6 bases). Trimming left V 2 bases short and J 4 bases short, with 14 bases between. Germline V gene data show CDR1 as MNHNS and CDR2 as SASEGT. CDR3 size: 15 residues. CDR3: CASSERRQVLYGYTF. The CDR3 region has the DNA TGTGCCAGCAGTGAAAGGAGACAGGTCCTCTATGGCTACACCTTC.

The chain recombines TRBV6-5 with TRBJ2-1; TRBD1 matches at 7 bases. V shed 6 bases, J shed 0 bases, and the junction held 5 bases outside the gene matches. CDR3 length equals 15 residues. Germline V gene sequence: CDR1 MNHEY, CDR2 SVGAGI. CDR3 bases: TGTGCCAGCAGCCAGACAGGGTCCTCCTACAATGAGCAGTTCTTC. It encodes CASSQTGSSYNEQFF.

This sequence joins TRBV2 and TRBJ2-3; possibly TRBD1 or TRBD2 for D (5 bases each). CDR3 length equals 14 residues. Germline CDR1 and CDR2: SNHLY and FYNNEI. V dropped 8 bases and J dropped 2 bases, with 14 bases sitting between them. The CDR3 coding sequence is TGTGCCAGCGATAGGGACCGTATCACAGATACGCAGTATTTT. It codes for CASDRDRITDTQYF.

This chain links TRBV7-6 with TRBJ2-5; 7 nucleotides align to TRBD2. Germline trimming cut 2 bases from V and 5 bases from J; bases unmatched to any gene: 8. The CDR3 runs 15 residues. Germline V gene data show CDR1 as SGHVS and CDR2 as FNYEAQ. The CDR3 DNA reads TGTGCCAGCAGCTTAATGGGAGGGTCGGGGGAGACCCAGTACTTC. Protein: CASSLMGGSGETQYF.

This clone was found a few times. This chain links TRBV2 with TRBJ1-1; 7 positions agree with TRBD1. The CDR3 runs 14 residues. The germline gives CDR1 SNHLY, CDR2 FYNNEI. V shed 1 base and J 4 bases; nucleotides not matched to a gene: 3. CDR3: CASSEDRGSTEAFF. In nucleotides, the CDR3 is TGTGCCAGCAGTGAAGACAGGGGATCCACTGAAGCTTTCTTT.

The chain combines TRBV5-5 with TRBJ2-7; D may be TRBD2 (6 bases). CDR1 and CDR2 (germline): SGHKS, YYEKEE (reference sequence). Trimming removed 2 bases from V and 5 bases from J, with 17 bases in between. The length of the CDR3 is 15 residues. CDR3: CASSLRGGVNHEQYF. The CDR3 nucleotides read TGTGCCAGCAGCTTACGAGGAGGGGTAAACCACGAGCAGTACTTC. The full variable domain, rest sourced from reference TRBV5-5 and TRBJ2-7, is DAGVTQSPTHLIKTRGQQVTLRCSPISGHKSVSWYQQVLGQGPQFIFQYYEKEERGRGNFPDRFSARQFPNYSSELNVNALLLGDSALYLCASSLRGGVNHEQYFGPGTRLTVT.

The chain links TRBV6-5 to TRBJ1-2; 10 nucleotides line up with TRBD1. Germline CDR1 is MNHEY and CDR2 is SVGAGI. CDR3 length: 13 amino acids. The J segment lost 8 bases and the V segment lost 7 bases, leaving 7 bases of the junction unmatched. The CDR3 bases are TGTGCCAGCACCCGGACAGGGGGGTTAGGCTACACCTTC. As protein: CASTRTGGLGYTF.

CDR3 sequence (DNA): TGTGCCAGCAGTTCCCCGACGGGCTACAATGAGCAGTTCTTC. This encodes CASSSPTGYNEQFF. J is TRBJ2-1 and V is TRBV27; D call uncertain. The germline V and J ends were trimmed by 4 bases and 3 bases, with 10 bases remaining between them. Germline loops: CDR1 MNHEY, CDR2 SMNVEV (reference sequence). The CDR3 runs 14 residues.

The gene calls are TRBV2 and TRBJ2-7; TRBD2 is a possible D gene (6 bases). CDR3 length equals 14 residues. CDR1 SNHLY and CDR2 FYNNEI come from the germline V gene. Trimming left V 8 bases short and J 3 bases short, with 17 bases between. CDR3 DNA: TGTGCCAGCGGGGGGACTGGGTCAAGCTACGAGCAGTACTTC. Residues: CASGGTGSSYEQYF. Using reference TRBV2 and TRBJ2-7 for the parts outside the CDR3, the full variable domain is EPEVTQTPSHQVTQMGQEVILRCVPISNHLYFYWYRQILGQKVEFLVSFYNNEISEKSEIFDDQFSVERPDGSNFTLKIRSTKLEDSAMYFCASGGTGSSYEQYFGPGTRLTVT.